This TCR beta chain was captured by sequencing in a study of PD-1 blockade in classical Hodgkin lymphoma. Here immunoSEQ multiplex PCR was the method, and the copy in TCRdb shows in-frame clones only, minus some. The repertoire holds 7,400 or so clones, with about 76% as singletons. The time point: cycle 4 day 1 (C4D1), after less than 7 weeks of nivolumab. All patients experienced relapse after autologous stem cell transplantation, and brentuximab vedotin exposure was variable. The study isolated CD8+ T cells from thawed PBMCs by magnetic negative selection. This clone is labeled medium-sized. In germline, CDR1 is SGHKS, CDR2 YYEKEE (reference sequence). V was pared by 1 base and J by 3 bases, with 7 bases between. The CDR3 has 13 residues.

Sample: CD8+ T cells from blood, taken before the fourth cycle of nivolumab. This receptor was taken from a human donor with classical Hodgkin lymphoma. The V gene is TRBV5-5, the J gene TRBJ1-2, with D tentatively TRBD1 (6 bases). For the CDR3, the DNA is TGTGCCAGCAGCTTGCAGGGGTACTATGGCTACACCTTC. Translated, it gives CASSLQGYYGYTF. Supplemented by reference TRBV5-5 and TRBJ1-2, the full variable domain reads DAGVTQSPTHLIKTRGQQVTLRCSPISGHKSVSWYQQVLGQGPQFIFQYYEKEERGRGNFPDRFSARQFPNYSSELNVNALLLGDSALYLCASSLQGYYGYTFGSGTRLTVV.